One T cell receptor beta chain is described in this entry. Profiling relied on immunoSEQ multiplex PCR, and the TCRdb table lists in-frame clones only, not all of them. The sample lists about 800,000 clones, 96% occurring once. This entry belongs to a study of shared clonotypes between healthy human individuals. CD8 cells classed as naive were CD45RO-negative and positively selected for CCR7, excluding terminally differentiated effector memory CD45RA+ cells. Germline CDR1 SGHRS, CDR2 YFSETQ. The CDR3 has 15 amino acids. Trimming cost V 2 bases and J 8 bases; bases outside gene matches: 8. The rearrangement links TRBV5-1 to TRBJ2-1; 9 nucleotides match TRBD2. Material for sequencing was naive CD8+ T cells sorted from blood. The receptor was isolated from a man aged 30-40 years in good health. This CDR3 reads CASSLRAGGGDEQFF. CDR3 coding DNA: TGCGCCAGCAGCTTACGAGCGGGGGGCGGGGATGAGCAGTTCTTC.